Listed below are T cell receptor beta chains from one sample, sequenced in a study of blood T cell repertoires in COVID-19. Repertoires were generated with immunoSEQ multiplex PCR, while TCRdb's copy carries only in-frame clones and drops some. In the table there are some 350,000 clones, 88% of which are singletons. The material sequenced was peripheral blood. The source of these receptors is a woman aged 70-85 years with COVID-19, enrolled during active disease. CDR3s leave out the opening cysteine and the closing phenylalanine or tryptophan. Fields, in order: V gene, CDR3 length, J gene, CDR3 protein.

v_gene: TRBV4-1; len: 13; j_gene: TRBJ2-2; CDR3aa: ASSQEGQNTGELF
v_gene: TRBV28; len: 13; j_gene: TRBJ1-2; CDR3aa: ASRPGQGGGKGYT
v_gene: TRBV5-1; len: 12; j_gene: TRBJ1-4; CDR3aa: ASSFGTGSEKLF
v_gene: TRBV12-1; len: 13; j_gene: TRBJ1-2; CDR3aa: ASSFSGGGKIGYT
v_gene: TRBV15; len: 12; j_gene: TRBJ2-6; CDR3aa: AIKRGRGANVLT
v_gene: TRBV6-5; len: 12; j_gene: TRBJ2-1; CDR3aa: ASSPRTGGNEQF
v_gene: TRBV14; len: 16; j_gene: TRBJ2-3; CDR3aa: ASSQVGDAGRQTDTQY
v_gene: TRBV6-5; len: 12; j_gene: TRBJ2-5; CDR3aa: ASAGGGAEETQY
v_gene: TRBV5-1; len: 12; j_gene: TRBJ2-3; CDR3aa: ASSLILSADTQY
v_gene: TRBV2; len: 11; j_gene: TRBJ2-3; CDR3aa: ASSEGATDTQY
v_gene: TRBV12-3/TRBV12-4; len: 10; j_gene: TRBJ1-1; CDR3aa: ASSLERTEAF
v_gene: TRBV7-2; len: 13; j_gene: TRBJ2-3; CDR3aa: ASSLGLAYTDTQY
v_gene: TRBV5-8; len: 14; j_gene: TRBJ1-5; CDR3aa: ASSPVILGGIQPQH
v_gene: TRBV4-3; len: 13; j_gene: TRBJ2-7; CDR3aa: ASSQQLAGAYEQY
v_gene: TRBV9; len: 13; j_gene: TRBJ1-5; CDR3aa: ASSPGTGSNQPQH
v_gene: TRBV7-2; len: 16; j_gene: TRBJ1-5; CDR3aa: ASSLNLQGGGSNQPQH
v_gene: TRBV24-1; len: 14; j_gene: TRBJ1-2; CDR3aa: ATSDSSRDRGNGYT
v_gene: TRBV19; len: 10; j_gene: TRBJ1-5; CDR3aa: ASTQGNQPQH
v_gene: TRBV24-1; len: 14; j_gene: TRBJ2-1; CDR3aa: ATSDSPDRGYNEQF
v_gene: TRBV7-2; len: 12; j_gene: TRBJ2-7; CDR3aa: ASSRGRGSYEQY
v_gene: TRBV5-6; len: 12; j_gene: TRBJ1-2; CDR3aa: ASSLLTSNYGYT
v_gene: TRBV18; len: 16; j_gene: TRBJ2-5; CDR3aa: ASSQSLAGASRQETQY
v_gene: TRBV5-6; len: 12; j_gene: TRBJ2-2; CDR3aa: ASSRVFDSGELF
v_gene: TRBV2; len: 12; j_gene: TRBJ1-2; CDR3aa: ASSTFQGHYGYT
v_gene: TRBV19; len: 13; j_gene: TRBJ2-5; CDR3aa: ASRVGLAGEETQY
v_gene: TRBV9; len: 15; j_gene: TRBJ1-2; CDR3aa: ASSVAEGSRQGGPYT
v_gene: TRBV6-2/TRBV6-3; len: 11; j_gene: TRBJ2-1; CDR3aa: ASSLGRVNEQF
v_gene: TRBV12-3/TRBV12-4; len: 11; j_gene: TRBJ1-1; CDR3aa: ASSFSGNTEAF
v_gene: TRBV28; len: 13; j_gene: TRBJ2-3; CDR3aa: ASSLRRESTDTQY
v_gene: TRBV4-1; len: 14; j_gene: TRBJ2-7; CDR3aa: ASSQEVGENPYEQY
v_gene: TRBV29-1; len: 12; j_gene: TRBJ1-2; CDR3aa: SVGQLDRGDGYT
v_gene: TRBV20-1; len: 12; j_gene: TRBJ2-1; CDR3aa: SASPSGGANEQF
v_gene: TRBV28; len: 13; j_gene: TRBJ2-5; CDR3aa: ASSPMTGGKETQY
v_gene: TRBV6-5; len: 12; j_gene: TRBJ2-7; CDR3aa: ASTHTQGGLEQY
v_gene: TRBV4-3; len: 17; j_gene: TRBJ2-5; CDR3aa: ASSQDWGAGAGGARTQY
v_gene: TRBV24-1; len: 13; j_gene: TRBJ1-2; CDR3aa: ATSDPRGDGYGYT
v_gene: TRBV6-6; len: 13; j_gene: TRBJ2-5; CDR3aa: ASSYEGRGQETQY
v_gene: TRBV15; len: 15; j_gene: TRBJ2-6; CDR3aa: ATSRGRSPSGANVLT
v_gene: TRBV9; len: 13; j_gene: TRBJ2-3; CDR3aa: ASTPTGSGADTQY
v_gene: TRBV24-1; len: 12; j_gene: TRBJ1-1; CDR3aa: ATSDFRTGIEAF
v_gene: TRBV18; len: 11; j_gene: TRBJ1-1; CDR3aa: ASSPLAHTEAF
v_gene: TRBV7-2; len: 10; j_gene: TRBJ1-3; CDR3aa: ASSSDRNTIY
v_gene: TRBV9; len: 13; j_gene: TRBJ2-2; CDR3aa: ASSVGGENTGELF
v_gene: TRBV18; len: 12; j_gene: TRBJ1-2; CDR3aa: ASSPGPGSYGYT
v_gene: TRBV5-6; len: 12; j_gene: TRBJ2-7; CDR3aa: ASSFGTGTYEQY
v_gene: TRBV4-3; len: 13; j_gene: TRBJ1-1; CDR3aa: ASSQEGETNTEAF
v_gene: TRBV3-1/TRBV3-2; len: 15; j_gene: TRBJ1-3; CDR3aa: ASSQGLTGGAGNTIY
v_gene: TRBV5-8; len: 9; j_gene: TRBJ1-2; CDR3aa: ASSFGLLHT
v_gene: TRBV19; len: 11; j_gene: TRBJ1-1; CDR3aa: ATMDRVNTEAF
v_gene: TRBV21-1; len: 12; j_gene: TRBJ2-1; CDR3aa: ASSRSRDFDEQF